The TCR beta chain described here comes from a study of T cell repertoires in cytomegalovirus infection. Study information: CMV epitopes in the study were HLA-C-restricted (recently identified) and HLA-B-restricted (well studied). Public TCR beta signature analysis indicated the presence of both CMV infection and matching HLA type.

This clonotype was seen more than once but under ten times. The antigen is unknown. Whole-study results and caveats: Adding up the frequency of public TCR beta families identified people who carried CMV plus the relevant HLA.

V lost 5 bases and J 3 bases, leaving 8 bases between the germline ends. The CDR3 spans 13 residues. Germline CDR1 SGHAT, CDR2 FQNNGV. TCRdb analysed the reads with MiXCR anew, one entry per CDR3 protein. The data hold a few hundred thousand distinct CDR3 sequences, with around two fifths observed a single time. The specimen comprised cultured PBMCs, sampled from culture after CMV antigen stimulation. The chain uses TRBV11-2 and TRBJ1-3; D unresolved. The TCR was taken from a human donor in good health (CMV status not recorded). Some clones in this sample may be carry-over from other donors' samples. The CDR3 DNA reads TGTGCCAGCAGCAGTCGGAATGGAAACACCATATATTTT. It encodes CASSSRNGNTIYF. Full variable domain (remainder filled in from reference TRBV11-2 and TRBJ1-3): EAGVAQSPRYKIIEKRQSVAFWCNPISGHATLYWYQQILGQGPKLLIQFQNNGVVDDSQLPKDRFSAERLKGVDSTLKIQPAKLEDSAVYLCASSSRNGNTIYFGEGSWLTVV.